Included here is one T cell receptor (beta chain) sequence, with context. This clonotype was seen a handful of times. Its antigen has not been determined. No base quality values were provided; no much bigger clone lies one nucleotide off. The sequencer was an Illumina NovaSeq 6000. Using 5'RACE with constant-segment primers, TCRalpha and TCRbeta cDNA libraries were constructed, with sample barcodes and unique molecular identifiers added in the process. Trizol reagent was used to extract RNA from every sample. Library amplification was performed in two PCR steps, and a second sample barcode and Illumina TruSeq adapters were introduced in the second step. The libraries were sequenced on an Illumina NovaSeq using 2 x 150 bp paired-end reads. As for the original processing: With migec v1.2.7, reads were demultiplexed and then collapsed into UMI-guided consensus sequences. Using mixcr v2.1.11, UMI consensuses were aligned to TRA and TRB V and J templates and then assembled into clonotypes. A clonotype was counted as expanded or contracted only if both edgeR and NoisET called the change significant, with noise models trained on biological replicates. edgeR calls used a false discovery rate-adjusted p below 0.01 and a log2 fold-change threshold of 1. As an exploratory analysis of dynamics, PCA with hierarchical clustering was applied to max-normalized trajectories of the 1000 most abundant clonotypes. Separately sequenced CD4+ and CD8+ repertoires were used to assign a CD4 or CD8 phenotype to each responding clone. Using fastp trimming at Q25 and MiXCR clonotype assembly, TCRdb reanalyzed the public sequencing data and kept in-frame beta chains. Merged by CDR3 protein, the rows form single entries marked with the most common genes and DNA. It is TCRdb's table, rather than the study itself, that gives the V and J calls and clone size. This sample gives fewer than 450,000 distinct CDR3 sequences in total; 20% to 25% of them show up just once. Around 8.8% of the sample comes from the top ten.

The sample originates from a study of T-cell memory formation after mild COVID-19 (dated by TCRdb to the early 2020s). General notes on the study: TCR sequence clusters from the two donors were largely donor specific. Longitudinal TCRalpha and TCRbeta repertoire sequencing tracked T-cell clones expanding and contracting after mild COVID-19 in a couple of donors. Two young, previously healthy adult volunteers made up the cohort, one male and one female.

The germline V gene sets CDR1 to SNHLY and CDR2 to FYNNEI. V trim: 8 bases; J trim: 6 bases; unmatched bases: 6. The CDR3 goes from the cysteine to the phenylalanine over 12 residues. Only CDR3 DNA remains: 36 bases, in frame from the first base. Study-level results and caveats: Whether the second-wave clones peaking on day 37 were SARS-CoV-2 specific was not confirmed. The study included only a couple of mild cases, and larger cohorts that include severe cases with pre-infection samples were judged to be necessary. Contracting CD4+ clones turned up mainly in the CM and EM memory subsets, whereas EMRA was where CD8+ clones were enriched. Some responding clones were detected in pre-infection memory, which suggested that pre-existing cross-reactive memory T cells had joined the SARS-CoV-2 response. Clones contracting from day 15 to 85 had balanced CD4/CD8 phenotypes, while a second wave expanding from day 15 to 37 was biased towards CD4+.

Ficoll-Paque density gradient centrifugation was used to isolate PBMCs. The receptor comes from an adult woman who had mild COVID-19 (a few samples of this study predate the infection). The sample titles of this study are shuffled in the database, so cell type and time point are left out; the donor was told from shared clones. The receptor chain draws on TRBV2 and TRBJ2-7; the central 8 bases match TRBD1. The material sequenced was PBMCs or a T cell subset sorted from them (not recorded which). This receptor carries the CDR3 CASGQGVSEQYF. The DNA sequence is TGTGCCAGCGGACAGGGAGTTAGCGAGCAGTACTTC.